This passage covers 26 T cell receptor beta chains from one sample sequenced in a study of CD8 T cells in Susac syndrome. RNA amounts of 0.5 to 1 ug underwent reverse transcription with random hexamers. TCRdb called the immunoSEQ multiplex PCR reads again in MiXCR, with one record for every CDR3 protein. Of roughly 190,000 distinct CDR3 sequences detected, 85% to 95% appear once; the ten largest clones hold around 0.16%. The sequenced sample consisted of CD8+ T cells from PBMCs. All receptors derive from a human donor with Susac syndrome.

The chain couples TRBV9 to TRBJ1-1; D unresolved. CDR1 and CDR2 (germline): SGDLS, YYNGEE. The V and J ends lost 2 bases and 2 bases respectively, with 16 bases between them. The CDR3 loop spans 16 amino acids. The chain's CDR3 is CASSVASEALNTEAFF. In DNA form, the CDR3 reads TGTGCCAGCAGCGTCGCCTCGGAGGCTCTAAACACTGAAGCTTTCTTT.

The chain carries TRBV28 and TRBJ2-1, with TRBD2 matching over 9 bases. The germline gives CDR1 MDHEN, CDR2 SYDVKM. This CDR3 comprises 16 residues. The junction had 20 bases not matched to a gene; V was cut back by 7 bases and J by 13 bases. The CDR3 nucleotides are TGTGCCAGCACTCCGGGGGCCCTAGCGGGATATGCGGTACAGTTCTTC. Translating it yields CASTPGALAGYAVQFF.

The genes are TRBV13 and TRBJ2-2, with D possibly TRBD1 on 5 matching bases. Trimming removed 3 bases from V and 1 base from J, with 9 bases in between. CDR3 size: 15 residues. The germline CDR1 and CDR2 sequences are PRHDT and FYEKMQ (reference sequence). CDR3 bases: TGTGCCAGCAGCTTCCGACAGAGGAACACCGGGGAGCTGTTTTTT. Translation: CASSFRQRNTGELFF. Using reference TRBV13 and TRBJ2-2 for the parts outside the CDR3, the full variable domain is AAGVIQSPRHLIKEKRETATLKCYPIPRHDTVYWYQQGPGQDPQFLISFYEKMQSDKGSIPDRFSAQQFSDYHSELNMSSLELGDSALYFCASSFRQRNTGELFFGEGSRLTVL.

The chain has TRBV5-1 and TRBJ2-1; D possibly uses TRBD1 or TRBD2 (5 bases each). Trimming left V 5 bases short and J 1 base short, with 16 bases between. Germline lookup yields CDR1 SGHRS and CDR2 YFSETQ. The CDR3 covers 16 residues. The CDR3 loop reads CASRGDRMISYNEQFF. The CDR3 coding sequence is TGCGCCAGCAGAGGGGACCGCATGATTTCCTACAATGAGCAGTTCTTC.

This chain joins TRBV29-1 and TRBJ1-5; unclear D gene. The length of the CDR3 is 13 residues. Germline CDR1 reads SQVTM; CDR2 reads ANQGSEA. Trimming took off 6 bases at V and 0 bases at J, with 9 bases between the two ends. CDR3 sequence (DNA): TGCAGCGTCAGTAGTAATAGCAATCAGCCCCAGCATTTT. Amino acids: CSVSSNSNQPQHF.

V is TRBV9 and J is TRBJ1-2; the D is unclear. The V gene's germline CDR1 is SGDLS and CDR2 YYNGEE. V gave up 0 bases and J gave up 5 bases, with 11 bases separating them. This CDR3 has 14 amino acids. The CDR3 reads CASSVGDVSYGYTF. DNA for the CDR3: TGTGCCAGCAGCGTAGGGGATGTATCATATGGCTACACCTTC.

The V gene is TRBV6-5, the J gene TRBJ1-5, with 11 bases fitting TRBD1. The germline V gene encodes CDR1 MNHEY and CDR2 SVGAGI. Germline trimming cut 10 bases from V and 6 bases from J; bases unmatched to any gene: 8. The CDR3 spans 14 residues. The CDR3 protein is CATRTGGFGQPQHF. The DNA of the CDR3 is TGTGCCACCCGGACAGGGGGCTTCGGTCAGCCCCAGCATTTT.

The table lists this clonotype with a few counts. The chain links TRBV20-1 to TRBJ2-5; TRBD2 might be the D (6 bases). Between the trimmed V and J ends, which lost 1 base and 5 bases, there was a span of 8 bases. CDR3 length: 12 residues. The germline V gene encodes CDR1 DFQATT and CDR2 SNEGSKA (reference sequence). CDR3 residues: CSARVGGETQYF. DNA for the CDR3: TGCAGTGCTAGAGTTGGAGGGGAGACCCAGTACTTC.

J is TRBJ2-2 and V is TRBV6-5; TRBD2 matches at 8 bases. The CDR3 consists of 16 residues. Germline V gene lookup returns CDR1 MNHEY and CDR2 SVGAGI. V dropped 0 bases and J dropped 0; count of bases not matched to a gene: 0. The CDR3 nucleotides read TGTGCCAGCAGTTACTCTAGCGGGGCGAACACCGGGGAGCTGTTTTTT. Residues: CASSYSSGANTGELFF.

The rearrangement uses TRBV9 and TRBJ2-1, with a weak D call TRBD2 (5 bases). The CDR3 is made up of 14 amino acids. The V gene's germline CDR1 is SGDLS and CDR2 YYNGEE. The V and J ends lost 0 bases and 6 bases respectively, with 10 bases between them. The CDR3 is CASSVDLGGNEQFF. Here the CDR3 DNA reads TGTGCCAGCAGCGTAGATTTAGGAGGCAATGAGCAGTTCTTC.

In this sample, this clonotype turned up a few times. The chain is built from TRBV7-3 and TRBJ2-3; TRBD2 is a possible D gene (7 bases). The CDR3 loop spans 14 amino acids. Trimming took off 2 bases at V and 2 bases at J, with 8 bases between the two ends. Germline CDR1 is SGHTA and CDR2 is FQGTGA. The CDR3 reads CASSLAGATDTQYF. The DNA of the CDR3 is TGTGCCAGCAGCTTAGCGGGGGCCACAGATACGCAGTATTTT.

The gene calls are TRBV7-6 and TRBJ2-6; 10 bases map to TRBD1. The germline V gene encodes CDR1 SGHVS and CDR2 FNYEAQ. J lost 12 bases, V lost 6 bases, and 5 bases had no gene match. The CDR3 sequence is 13 residues long. For the CDR3, the DNA is TGTGCCAGCAGGGGGACAGGGGAATTCGTCCTGACTTTC. This translates into CASRGTGEFVLTF.

CDR3 sequence reads: CASSNRESTGELFF. CDR3 sequence (DNA): TGTGCCAGCAGTAACAGGGAATCCACCGGGGAGCTGTTTTTT. This chain connects TRBV12-3 or TRBV12-4 to TRBJ2-2; a weak D match, TRBD1 (6 bases). The CDR3 runs to 14 residues. Trimming removed 5 bases at V and 4 bases at J, with 11 bases between.

This clonotype appeared a single time. This chain joins TRBV7-3 and TRBJ2-7, with a tentative D call TRBD1 (6 bases). The CDR3 loop spans 17 amino acids. Germline V gives CDR1 SGHTA, CDR2 FQGTGA. V was pared by 4 bases and J by 2 bases, with 21 bases between. CDR3 region: CASSYENWTAKPYEQYF. The CDR3 region has the DNA TGTGCCAGCAGCTATGAAAACTGGACAGCTAAACCCTACGAGCAGTACTTC.

The chain is built from TRBV2 and TRBJ1-6; D possibly corresponds to TRBD1 (5 bases). The V end lost 6 bases, the J end lost 0 bases, and 12 bases lay between the germline ends. The germline V gene has CDR1 SNHLY and CDR2 FYNNEI. CDR3 size: 16 residues. The CDR3 reads CASREYRSSYNSPLHF. CDR3 nucleotides: TGTGCCAGCAGAGAATACAGGAGCTCCTATAATTCACCCCTCCACTTT.

The CDR3 nucleotides read TGTGCCAGCGGCAAGACAGATACGCAGTATTTT. It translates to CASGKTDTQYF. This chain links TRBV2 with TRBJ2-3; D is unresolved. Trimming removed 8 bases at V and 3 bases at J, with 6 bases between. CDR1 is SNHLY, CDR2 FYNNEI, per germline. This CDR3 contains 11 residues.

This chain links TRBV20-1 with TRBJ2-5; the match to TRBD2 covers 12 bases. J gave up 0 bases and V 6 bases, and 5 bases lay outside the gene matches. This CDR3 comprises 15 residues. CDR1 and CDR2 (germline): DFQATT, SNEGSKA (reference sequence). The CDR3 DNA sequence: TGCAGTGCGGTTACTAGCGGGGGGTACCAAGAGACCCAGTACTTC. It encodes CSAVTSGGYQETQYF.

The chain joins TRBV13 to TRBJ1-2, with D possibly TRBD1 on 5 matching bases. V lost 6 bases and J 4 bases, leaving 12 bases between the germline ends. Per germline, CDR1 PRHDT and CDR2 FYEKMQ (reference sequence). The CDR3 runs to 13 residues. The CDR3 protein is CASRPDRLYGYTF. In nucleotides, the CDR3 is TGTGCCAGCAGGCCTGACAGACTCTATGGCTACACCTTC.

V gene TRBV18 combines with J gene TRBJ1-5; 9 positions match TRBD1. Germline V gives CDR1 KGHSH, CDR2 LQKENI. Losses at the gene ends were 1 base for V and 5 bases for J; bases not matched to a gene: 3. This CDR3 contains 15 residues. The CDR3 here is CASSPRTGDHQPQHF. The CDR3 nucleotides are TGTGCCAGCTCACCACGGACAGGGGATCATCAGCCCCAGCATTTT. The variable domain in full, completed from reference TRBV18 and TRBJ1-5, reads NAGVMQNPRHLVRRRGQEARLRCSPMKGHSHVYWYRQLPEEGLKFMVYLQKENIIDESGMPKERFSAEFPKEGPSILRIQQVVRGDSAAYFCASSPRTGDHQPQHFGDGTRLSIL.

This clonotype was recorded once. The chain recombines TRBV4-1 with TRBJ2-1, with D tentatively TRBD1 (6 bases). Germline CDR1 and CDR2: MGHRA and YSYEKL. Trimming shortened V by 1 base and J by 8 bases, and 12 bases separated the two germline ends. CDR3 length equals 14 residues. CDR3 in amino acids: CASSQGAGADEQFF. In DNA form, the CDR3 reads TGCGCCAGCAGCCAAGGGGCAGGGGCGGATGAGCAGTTCTTC.

This CDR3 is CASSPSDRGSYGYTF. In DNA form, the CDR3 reads TGCGCCAGCAGCCCTTCGGACAGGGGTAGCTATGGCTACACCTTC. V and J are TRBV5-1 and TRBJ1-2; TRBD1 aligns across 9 bases. After removal of 4 bases from V and 4 bases from J, the junction contained 8 bases not matched to a gene. Germline V gene lookup returns CDR1 SGHRS and CDR2 YFSETQ. CDR3 length: 15 residues.

The rearrangement uses TRBV2 and TRBJ1-2; 9 nucleotides align to TRBD1. Germline-derived CDR1 and CDR2 are SNHLY and FYNNEI. Unmatched junction bases numbered 7, after V lost 6 bases and J lost 5 bases. The CDR3 sequence is 14 residues long. DNA for the CDR3: TGTGCCAGCAGGAGGACAGGGGACGAGTATGGCTACACCTTC. Its protein product is CASRRTGDEYGYTF.

V and J are TRBV6-5 and TRBJ2-7; no firm D call. Germline V gives CDR1 MNHEY, CDR2 SVGAGI. The V end lost 2 bases, the J end lost 1 base, and 9 bases lay between the germline ends. This CDR3 is 14 amino acids long. CDR3 in DNA: TGTGCCAGCAGTTACGACTGGGATTCCTACGAGCAGTACTTC. Its protein product is CASSYDWDSYEQYF.

CDR3 residues: CASSPGDRAYEQYF. DNA for the CDR3: TGTGCCAGCTCACCGGGGGACAGGGCCTACGAGCAGTACTTC. The chain couples TRBV18 to TRBJ2-7, with 9 bases aligning to TRBD1. CDR3 length: 14 residues. The J segment lost 2 bases and the V segment lost 3 bases, leaving 2 bases of the junction unmatched. The V gene's germline CDR1 is KGHSH and CDR2 LQKENI.

The chain links TRBV20-1 to TRBJ2-1, with 13 bases identical to TRBD2. This CDR3 contains 13 residues. The germline CDR1 and CDR2 sequences are DFQATT and SNEGSKA (reference sequence). V lost 6 bases and J lost 5; bases outside the gene matches: 1. CDR3 sequence: CSAGTSGDNEQFF. The CDR3 bases are TGCAGTGCCGGGACTAGCGGGGACAATGAGCAGTTCTTC.

This chain connects TRBV24-1 to TRBJ2-6; D is undetermined. Germline CDR1 is KGHDR and CDR2 is SFDVKD. V lost 4 bases and J lost 1, with 10 bases in between. The CDR3 has 16 residues. The CDR3 here is CATSDFERSGANVLTF. The CDR3 DNA follows: TGTGCCACCAGTGACTTCGAGCGATCTGGGGCCAACGTCCTGACTTTC.